Listed below are T cell receptor beta chains from one sample, sequenced in a study of CD8 T cells in ankylosing spondylitis. Each CDR3 protein gets one entry after TCRdb re-called the 5' RACE reads with MiXCR. The data show 800,000 to 900,000 distinct CDR3 sequences, with around 11% seen just once and under 0.6% held by the top ten. Sequencing was performed on blood, either unsorted or a sorted T cell fraction (not recorded which). These receptors all stem from a male donor with ankylosing spondylitis. The CDR3 runs from the conserved cysteine through the conserved F or W. The D gene is left open where the match is weak. Clone size is stated in some rows and not others, as once, few, many or a class when expanded.

clone_size: NA; v_call: TRBV5-1; j_call: TRBJ2-1; d_call: TRBD2; cdr3_aa: CASRTLAGDDNEQFF; cdr3_nt: TGCGCCAGCCGGACTCTAGCGGGGGATGACAATGAGCAGTTCTTC
clone_size: NA; v_call: TRBV7-2; j_call: TRBJ2-2; d_call: NA; cdr3_aa: CASGELGAGELFF; cdr3_nt: TGTGCCAGCGGGGAACTGGGGGCCGGGGAGCTGTTTTTT
clone_size: NA; v_call: TRBV7-2; j_call: TRBJ2-3; d_call: NA; cdr3_aa: CASSSQPADTQYF; cdr3_nt: TGTGCCAGCAGCTCCCAACCAGCGGATACGCAGTATTTT
clone_size: NA; v_call: TRBV7-2; j_call: TRBJ2-3; d_call: NA; cdr3_aa: CASSLGRWGATDTQYF; cdr3_nt: TGTGCCAGCAGCTTAGGTCGGTGGGGAGCCACAGATACGCAGTATTTT
clone_size: NA; v_call: TRBV6-1; j_call: TRBJ2-1; d_call: NA; cdr3_aa: CASSELWAAYYEQFF; cdr3_nt: TGTGCCAGCAGTGAATTGTGGGCAGCTTACTATGAGCAGTTCTTC
clone_size: few; v_call: TRBV28; j_call: TRBJ2-3; d_call: NA; cdr3_aa: CASSLPGSKDTQYF; cdr3_nt: TGTGCCAGCAGTTTACCGGGGTCAAAGGATACGCAGTATTTT
clone_size: few; v_call: TRBV12-3/TRBV12-4; j_call: TRBJ1-1; d_call: NA; cdr3_aa: CASRRSGWNTEAFF; cdr3_nt: TGTGCCAGCAGACGTTCAGGGTGGAACACTGAAGCTTTCTTT
clone_size: NA; v_call: TRBV20-1; j_call: TRBJ2-2; d_call: NA; cdr3_aa: CSASPPGSTGELFF; cdr3_nt: TGCAGTGCTAGCCCTCCGGGGAGCACCGGGGAGCTGTTTTTT
clone_size: many; v_call: TRBV12-3/TRBV12-4; j_call: TRBJ1-1; d_call: NA; cdr3_aa: CASSLLSGNTEAFF; cdr3_nt: TGTGCCAGCAGTTTACTTTCAGGGAACACTGAAGCTTTCTTT
clone_size: many; v_call: TRBV20-1; j_call: TRBJ1-4; d_call: TRBD1; cdr3_aa: CSAPKTGGAGEKLFF; cdr3_nt: TGCAGTGCTCCTAAAACAGGGGGCGCGGGGGAAAAACTGTTTTTT
clone_size: many; v_call: TRBV6-1; j_call: TRBJ1-2; d_call: TRBD1; cdr3_aa: CASSTGGVVGYTF; cdr3_nt: TGTGCCAGCAGTACAGGGGGAGTAGTTGGCTACACCTTC
clone_size: many; v_call: TRBV7-2; j_call: TRBJ1-5; d_call: NA; cdr3_aa: CASSLGGLSNQPQHF; cdr3_nt: TGTGCCAGCAGCTTAGGGGGGTTGAGCAATCAGCCCCAGCATTTT
clone_size: NA; v_call: TRBV20-1; j_call: TRBJ1-2; d_call: TRBD1; cdr3_aa: CSAIPGTANYGYTF; cdr3_nt: TGCAGTGCTATTCCCGGGACAGCTAACTATGGCTACACCTTC
clone_size: many; v_call: TRBV20-1; j_call: TRBJ1-1; d_call: TRBD1; cdr3_aa: CSARDYRGLNTEAFF; cdr3_nt: TGCAGTGCTAGGGACTACAGGGGTCTGAACACTGAAGCTTTCTTT
clone_size: few; v_call: TRBV20-1; j_call: TRBJ1-1; d_call: NA; cdr3_aa: CSARDWARQNTEAFF; cdr3_nt: TGCAGTGCTAGAGATTGGGCCAGACAGAACACTGAAGCTTTCTTT
clone_size: few; v_call: TRBV12-3/TRBV12-4; j_call: TRBJ2-3; d_call: TRBD1; cdr3_aa: CASSHRGADTQYF; cdr3_nt: TGTGCCAGCAGTCACAGGGGTGCAGATACGCAGTATTTT
clone_size: many; v_call: TRBV12-3/TRBV12-4; j_call: TRBJ1-2; d_call: TRBD1; cdr3_aa: CASSLAGQGSGVGYTF; cdr3_nt: TGTGCCAGCAGTTTAGCGGGACAGGGTTCGGGTGTTGGCTACACCTTC
clone_size: NA; v_call: TRBV29-1; j_call: TRBJ1-1; d_call: NA; cdr3_aa: CSGSGVRDTEAFF; cdr3_nt: TGCAGCGGTTCAGGGGTACGGGACACTGAAGCTTTCTTT
clone_size: many; v_call: TRBV12-3/TRBV12-4; j_call: TRBJ1-2; d_call: NA; cdr3_aa: CASSFHLGGYTF; cdr3_nt: TGTGCCAGCAGTTTTCATTTAGGAGGCTACACCTTC
clone_size: few; v_call: TRBV6-5; j_call: TRBJ1-5; d_call: NA; cdr3_aa: CASSYSFGNQPQHF; cdr3_nt: TGTGCCAGCAGTTACTCGTTCGGGAATCAGCCCCAGCATTTT
clone_size: NA; v_call: TRBV5-1; j_call: TRBJ1-3; d_call: NA; cdr3_aa: CASSLAHGNTIYF; cdr3_nt: TGCGCCAGCAGCTTGGCCCATGGAAACACCATATATTTT
clone_size: few; v_call: TRBV20-1; j_call: TRBJ2-7; d_call: TRBD1; cdr3_aa: CSAKPGQGFYEQYF; cdr3_nt: TGCAGTGCTAAACCGGGACAGGGATTCTACGAGCAGTACTTC
clone_size: NA; v_call: TRBV6-1; j_call: TRBJ2-7; d_call: NA; cdr3_aa: CASSPWTGSSYEQYF; cdr3_nt: TGTGCCAGCAGCCCTTGGACGGGAAGCTCCTACGAGCAGTACTTC
clone_size: NA; v_call: TRBV20-1; j_call: TRBJ1-3; d_call: NA; cdr3_aa: CSARPNSGNTIYF; cdr3_nt: TGCAGTGCTAGGCCCAACTCTGGAAACACCATATATTTT
clone_size: NA; v_call: TRBV11-2; j_call: TRBJ2-1; d_call: TRBD2; cdr3_aa: CASSLYTSGGSSSYNEQFF; cdr3_nt: TGTGCCAGCAGCTTATATACTAGCGGGGGGTCGAGCTCCTACAATGAGCAGTTCTTC
clone_size: NA; v_call: TRBV5-1; j_call: TRBJ2-7; d_call: NA; cdr3_aa: CASSFGTAGYEQYF; cdr3_nt: TGCGCCAGCAGCTTCGGGACCGCAGGTTACGAGCAGTACTTC
clone_size: few; v_call: TRBV20-1; j_call: TRBJ2-3; d_call: TRBD2; cdr3_aa: CSARDLRGGADTQYF; cdr3_nt: TGCAGTGCTAGAGATTTACGGGGGGGCGCAGATACGCAGTATTTT
clone_size: NA; v_call: TRBV7-2; j_call: TRBJ2-3; d_call: NA; cdr3_aa: CASSLSPALDTQYF; cdr3_nt: TGTGCCAGCAGCTTAAGTCCCGCGTTAGATACGCAGTATTTT
clone_size: NA; v_call: TRBV20-1; j_call: TRBJ2-2; d_call: NA; cdr3_aa: CTPTRTDSGELFF; cdr3_nt: TGCACTCCCACTAGAACGGACAGCGGGGAGCTGTTTTTT
clone_size: many; v_call: TRBV20-1; j_call: TRBJ2-7; d_call: TRBD1; cdr3_aa: CSAQGVRSYEQYF; cdr3_nt: TGCAGTGCCCAGGGGGTTCGGTCCTACGAGCAGTACTTC
clone_size: many; v_call: TRBV4-2; j_call: TRBJ2-2; d_call: TRBD1; cdr3_aa: CASSPDETGGTGELFF; cdr3_nt: TGTGCCAGCAGCCCCGATGAGACAGGGGGCACCGGGGAGCTGTTTTTT
clone_size: NA; v_call: TRBV5-1; j_call: TRBJ2-7; d_call: NA; cdr3_aa: CAISLRQGGGEQYF; cdr3_nt: TGCGCCATCAGCTTGCGGCAGGGGGGTGGCGAGCAGTACTTC
clone_size: few; v_call: TRBV6-2/TRBV6-3; j_call: TRBJ2-3; d_call: NA; cdr3_aa: CASSPPDIPRGTQYF; cdr3_nt: TGTGCCAGCAGCCCACCGGACATTCCGCGGGGTACGCAGTATTTT
clone_size: few; v_call: TRBV28; j_call: TRBJ2-3; d_call: NA; cdr3_aa: CASSPQAEAQYF; cdr3_nt: TGTGCCAGCAGTCCCCAGGCTGAGGCGCAGTATTTT
clone_size: few; v_call: TRBV7-6; j_call: TRBJ2-7; d_call: TRBD1; cdr3_aa: CASSIRGTGDSGQYF; cdr3_nt: TGTGCCAGCAGCATCCGGGGGACAGGAGATTCTGGGCAGTACTTC
clone_size: NA; v_call: TRBV20-1; j_call: TRBJ2-3; d_call: NA; cdr3_aa: CSAKGGPWADTQYF; cdr3_nt: TGCAGTGCTAAGGGCGGCCCCTGGGCCGATACGCAGTATTTT
clone_size: few; v_call: TRBV12-3/TRBV12-4; j_call: TRBJ2-1; d_call: TRBD2; cdr3_aa: CASSWLGLAQFF; cdr3_nt: TGTGCCAGCAGTTGGTTGGGACTAGCGCAGTTCTTC
clone_size: many; v_call: TRBV2; j_call: TRBJ2-7; d_call: NA; cdr3_aa: CASSVLAGQYF; cdr3_nt: TGTGCCAGCAGTGTTCTGGCAGGGCAGTACTTC
clone_size: NA; v_call: TRBV20-1; j_call: TRBJ1-5; d_call: NA; cdr3_aa: CSARPSTVNRVLRPQHF; cdr3_nt: TGCAGTGCTAGGCCATCGACGGTGAACAGGGTTTTACGGCCCCAGCATTTT
clone_size: many; v_call: TRBV7-9; j_call: TRBJ2-1; d_call: NA; cdr3_aa: CASSLVRLLQFF; cdr3_nt: TGTGCCAGCAGCTTAGTGCGGTTGTTACAGTTCTTC
clone_size: NA; v_call: TRBV14; j_call: TRBJ1-2; d_call: NA; cdr3_aa: CASSAGEARAVFGYTF; cdr3_nt: TGTGCCAGCAGCGCTGGGGAGGCCAGGGCGGTTTTCGGCTACACCTTC
clone_size: many; v_call: TRBV20-1; j_call: TRBJ2-3; d_call: NA; cdr3_aa: CSALGPDTQYF; cdr3_nt: TGCAGTGCTTTGGGGCCGGATACGCAGTATTTT
clone_size: many; v_call: TRBV6-5; j_call: TRBJ1-1; d_call: NA; cdr3_aa: CASSYTAVDTEAFF; cdr3_nt: TGTGCCAGCAGTTACACAGCCGTGGATACTGAAGCTTTCTTT
clone_size: few; v_call: TRBV7-2; j_call: TRBJ1-2; d_call: TRBD1; cdr3_aa: CASSLNRGPNYGYTF; cdr3_nt: TGTGCCAGCAGCTTAAACAGGGGACCTAACTATGGCTACACCTTC
clone_size: NA; v_call: TRBV4-3; j_call: TRBJ2-7; d_call: TRBD1; cdr3_aa: CASSQEGQSNYEQYF; cdr3_nt: TGCGCCAGCAGCCAAGAGGGACAGTCGAACTACGAGCAGTACTTC
clone_size: NA; v_call: TRBV29-1; j_call: TRBJ2-3; d_call: NA; cdr3_aa: CSVEGSRRGTDTQYF; cdr3_nt: TGCAGCGTTGAAGGGTCAAGGCGGGGCACAGATACGCAGTATTTT
clone_size: many; v_call: TRBV6-6; j_call: TRBJ2-3; d_call: NA; cdr3_aa: CASREAPTDTQYF; cdr3_nt: TGTGCCAGCCGGGAAGCCCCCACAGATACGCAGTATTTT
clone_size: NA; v_call: TRBV20-1; j_call: TRBJ2-3; d_call: NA; cdr3_aa: CSARPQAHTDTQYF; cdr3_nt: TGCAGTGCTAGACCTCAGGCCCACACAGATACGCAGTATTTT
clone_size: NA; v_call: TRBV29-1; j_call: TRBJ2-6; d_call: NA; cdr3_aa: CSVVFGANVLTF; cdr3_nt: TGCAGCGTTGTTTTTGGGGCCAACGTCCTGACTTTC
clone_size: NA; v_call: TRBV2; j_call: TRBJ2-5; d_call: NA; cdr3_aa: CASSEIGRSQETQYF; cdr3_nt: TGTGCCAGCAGTGAAATCGGCAGGTCGCAAGAGACCCAGTACTTC
clone_size: few; v_call: TRBV20-1; j_call: TRBJ2-4; d_call: TRBD2; cdr3_aa: CSAPGTTKNIQYF; cdr3_nt: TGCAGTGCCCCGGGGACTACTAAAAACATTCAGTACTTC
clone_size: NA; v_call: TRBV27; j_call: TRBJ2-7; d_call: TRBD2; cdr3_aa: CASSRQGGDEQYF; cdr3_nt: TGTGCCAGCAGTCGGCAGGGAGGGGACGAGCAGTACTTC
clone_size: NA; v_call: TRBV7-8; j_call: TRBJ2-7; d_call: NA; cdr3_aa: CASSRGNDEQYF; cdr3_nt: TGTGCCAGCAGCCGAGGGAACGACGAGCAGTACTTC
clone_size: many; v_call: TRBV7-2; j_call: TRBJ2-3; d_call: NA; cdr3_aa: CASSFRGPTDTQYF; cdr3_nt: TGTGCCAGCAGCTTCCGGGGGCCCACAGATACGCAGTATTTT
clone_size: NA; v_call: TRBV11-2; j_call: TRBJ2-3; d_call: NA; cdr3_aa: CASSTDREDTQYF; cdr3_nt: TGTGCCAGCAGCACCGACAGAGAAGATACGCAGTATTTT
clone_size: NA; v_call: TRBV12-3/TRBV12-4; j_call: TRBJ1-2; d_call: NA; cdr3_aa: CASRGSGRDYGYTF; cdr3_nt: TGTGCCAGCAGGGGATCAGGGAGGGACTATGGCTACACCTTC
clone_size: many; v_call: TRBV5-1; j_call: TRBJ2-5; d_call: NA; cdr3_aa: CASSRSAGETQYF; cdr3_nt: TGCGCCAGCAGCCGGTCAGCAGGAGAGACCCAGTACTTC
clone_size: NA; v_call: TRBV7-6; j_call: TRBJ2-3; d_call: NA; cdr3_aa: CASSLTIHTFTDTQYF; cdr3_nt: TGTGCCAGCAGCTTGACGATCCACACATTCACAGATACGCAGTATTTT
clone_size: NA; v_call: TRBV20-1; j_call: TRBJ1-2; d_call: TRBD1; cdr3_aa: CSAYRGSFDRGYTF; cdr3_nt: TGCAGTGCTTACAGGGGTTCGTTTGATCGTGGCTACACCTTC